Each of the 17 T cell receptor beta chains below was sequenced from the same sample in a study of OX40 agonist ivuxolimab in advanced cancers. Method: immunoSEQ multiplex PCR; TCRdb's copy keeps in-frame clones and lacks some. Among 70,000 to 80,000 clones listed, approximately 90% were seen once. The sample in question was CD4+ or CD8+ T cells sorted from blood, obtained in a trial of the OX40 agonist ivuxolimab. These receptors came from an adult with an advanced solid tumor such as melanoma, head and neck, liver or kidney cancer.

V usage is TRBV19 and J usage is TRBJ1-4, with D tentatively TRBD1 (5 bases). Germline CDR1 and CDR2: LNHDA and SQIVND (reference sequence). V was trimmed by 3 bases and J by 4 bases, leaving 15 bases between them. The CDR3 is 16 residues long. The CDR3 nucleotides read TGTGCCAGTAGTATCAGACCGGGACGGGTTAATGAAAAACTGTTTTTT. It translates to CASSIRPGRVNEKLFF.

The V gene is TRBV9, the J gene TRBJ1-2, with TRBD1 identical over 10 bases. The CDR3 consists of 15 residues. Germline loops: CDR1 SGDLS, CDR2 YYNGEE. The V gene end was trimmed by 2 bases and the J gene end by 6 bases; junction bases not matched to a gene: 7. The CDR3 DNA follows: TGTGCCAGCAGCGTCACCTCCGGGACAGGGGATGGCTACACCTTC. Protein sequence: CASSVTSGTGDGYTF.

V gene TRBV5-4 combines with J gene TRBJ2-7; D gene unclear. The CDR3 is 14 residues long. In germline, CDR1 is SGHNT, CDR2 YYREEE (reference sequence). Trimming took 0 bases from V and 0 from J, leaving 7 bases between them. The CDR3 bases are TGTGCCAGCAGCTTGGGGCAGAACTCCTACGAGCAGTACTTC. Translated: CASSLGQNSYEQYF.

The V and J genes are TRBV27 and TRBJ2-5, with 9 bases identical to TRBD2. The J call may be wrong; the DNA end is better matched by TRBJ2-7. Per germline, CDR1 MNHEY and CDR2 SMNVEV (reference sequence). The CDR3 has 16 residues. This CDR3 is CASSLAGGISSYEQYF. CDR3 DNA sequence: TGTGCCAGCAGTTTAGCGGGAGGGATTAGCTCCTACGAGCAGTACTTC.

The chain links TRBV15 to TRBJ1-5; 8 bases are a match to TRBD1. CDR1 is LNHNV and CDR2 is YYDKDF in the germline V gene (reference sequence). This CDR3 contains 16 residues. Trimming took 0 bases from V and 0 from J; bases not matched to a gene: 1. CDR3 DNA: TGTGCCACCAGCAGAGACGGGACAGGTAGCAATCAGCCCCAGCATTTT. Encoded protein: CATSRDGTGSNQPQHF. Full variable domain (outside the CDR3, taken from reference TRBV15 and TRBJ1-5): DAMVIQNPRYQVTQFGKPVTLSCSQTLNHNVMYWYQQKSSQAPKLLFHYYDKDFNNEADTPDNFQSRRPNTSFCFLDIRSPGLGDTAMYLCATSRDGTGSNQPQHFGDGTRLSIL.

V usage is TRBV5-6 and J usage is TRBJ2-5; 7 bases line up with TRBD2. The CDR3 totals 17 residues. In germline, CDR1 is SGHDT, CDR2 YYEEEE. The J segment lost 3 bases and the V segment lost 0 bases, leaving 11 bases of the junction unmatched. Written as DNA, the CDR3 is TGTGCCAGCAGCTTGGCGGGACTATCAGGCCCTAAAGAGACCCAGTACTTC. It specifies CASSLAGLSGPKETQYF.

DNA for the CDR3: TGCGCCAGCAGCCAACGGACTAGCGGGGGTCCCAGGTACAATGAGCAGTTCTTC. As protein: CASSQRTSGGPRYNEQFF. The V call is TRBV4-1, the J call TRBJ2-1; 13 bases agree with TRBD2. The germline V gene has CDR1 MGHRA and CDR2 YSYEKL. The CDR3 sequence is 18 residues long. Losses at the gene ends were 2 bases for V and 4 bases for J; bases not matched to a gene: 8.

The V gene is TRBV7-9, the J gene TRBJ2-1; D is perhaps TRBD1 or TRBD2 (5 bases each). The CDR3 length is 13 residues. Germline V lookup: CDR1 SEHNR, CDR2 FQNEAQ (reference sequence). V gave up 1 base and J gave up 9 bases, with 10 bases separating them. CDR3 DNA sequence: TGTGCCAGCAGCTTAGTGGGGGACCCTGAGCAGTTCTTC. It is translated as CASSLVGDPEQFF.

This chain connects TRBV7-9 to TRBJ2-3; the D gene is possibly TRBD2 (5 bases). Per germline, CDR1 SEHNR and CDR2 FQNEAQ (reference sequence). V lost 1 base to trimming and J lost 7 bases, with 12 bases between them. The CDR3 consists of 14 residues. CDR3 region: CASSLGPGLYTQYF. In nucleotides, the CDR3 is TGTGCCAGCAGCTTAGGGCCAGGACTTTATACGCAGTATTTT.

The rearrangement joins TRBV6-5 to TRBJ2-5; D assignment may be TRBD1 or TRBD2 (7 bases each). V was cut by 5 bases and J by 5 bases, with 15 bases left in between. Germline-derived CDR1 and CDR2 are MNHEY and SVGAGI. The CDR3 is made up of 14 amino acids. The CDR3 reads CASSTSGGAETQYF. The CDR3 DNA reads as TGTGCCAGCAGTACATCAGGGGGGGCGGAGACCCAGTACTTC.

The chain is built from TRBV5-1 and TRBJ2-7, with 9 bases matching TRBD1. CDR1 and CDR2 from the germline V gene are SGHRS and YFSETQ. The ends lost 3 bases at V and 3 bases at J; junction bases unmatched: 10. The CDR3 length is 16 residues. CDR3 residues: CASSSSGTGFFYEQYF. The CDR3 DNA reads TGCGCCAGCAGCTCATCCGGGACAGGGTTTTTCTACGAGCAGTACTTC.

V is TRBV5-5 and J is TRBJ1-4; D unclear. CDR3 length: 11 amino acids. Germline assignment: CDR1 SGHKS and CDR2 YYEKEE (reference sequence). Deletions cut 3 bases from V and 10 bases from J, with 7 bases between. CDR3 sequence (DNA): TGTGCCAGCAGCTCATTGGGAAAACTGTTTTTT. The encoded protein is CASSSLGKLFF.

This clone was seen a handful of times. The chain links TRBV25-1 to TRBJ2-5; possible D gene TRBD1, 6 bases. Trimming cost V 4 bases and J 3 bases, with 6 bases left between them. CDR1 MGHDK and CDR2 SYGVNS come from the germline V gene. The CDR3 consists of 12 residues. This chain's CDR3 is CASSGQEETQYF. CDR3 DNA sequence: TGTGCCAGCAGTGGACAGGAAGAGACCCAGTACTTC.

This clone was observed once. DNA for the CDR3: TGCAGTGCTAGAAAGGGGGCCGAGCAGTTCTTC. Its translation is CSARKGAEQFF. The chain has TRBV20-1 and TRBJ2-1; 7 bases line up with TRBD1. Germline loops: CDR1 DFQATT, CDR2 SNEGSKA (reference sequence). The CDR3 has 11 residues. V lost 2 bases to trimming and J lost 10 bases; unmatched junction nucleotides: 2.

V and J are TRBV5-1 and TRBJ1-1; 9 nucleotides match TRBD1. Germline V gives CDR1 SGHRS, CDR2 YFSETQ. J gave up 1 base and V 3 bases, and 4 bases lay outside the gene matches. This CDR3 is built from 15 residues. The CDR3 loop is CASSSWTGENTEAFF. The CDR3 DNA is TGCGCCAGCAGCTCGTGGACAGGGGAGAACACTGAAGCTTTCTTT.

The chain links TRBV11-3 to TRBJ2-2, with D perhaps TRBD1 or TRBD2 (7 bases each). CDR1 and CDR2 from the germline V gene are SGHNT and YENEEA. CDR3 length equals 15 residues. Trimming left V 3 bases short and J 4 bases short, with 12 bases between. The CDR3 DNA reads TGTGCCAGCAGCTTTGGCAGGGGGGGCACCGGGGAGCTGTTTTTT. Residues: CASSFGRGGTGELFF.

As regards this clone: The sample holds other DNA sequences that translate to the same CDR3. DNA of the CDR3: TGTGCCAGCAGTTTTGGGGGGAATCAGCCCCAGCATTTT. Its translation: CASSFGGNQPQHF. This chain links TRBV27 with TRBJ1-5, with D possibly being TRBD1 (5 bases). The CDR3 sequence is 13 residues long. The V gene's germline CDR1 is MNHEY and CDR2 SMNVEV (reference sequence). V dropped 3 bases and J dropped 4 bases, with 7 bases sitting between them.